A selection of T cell receptor beta chains follows, all from one sample in a study of T cells expressing NK-cell markers. From its re-call of the 5' RACE reads, TCRdb lists each CDR3 protein once, without DNA. The table gives 500,000 to 700,000 distinct CDR3 sequences; the top ten clones make up approximately 3.6% of it. The sample taken for sequencing was blood T cells: a sorted CD56 or NKG2C T cell subset, CD4+ or CD8+ T cells, or bulk PBMC T cells (not recorded which). These receptors originate from a man aged 18 to 35 in good health. CDR3s include the opening cysteine and the closing phenylalanine or tryptophan.

v_call	j_call	cdr3_aa
TRBV7-9	TRBJ2-1	CASSPATSGTWEQFF
TRBV7-8	TRBJ1-5	CASSLARLGYSNQPQHF
TRBV5-1	TRBJ2-1	CASSLMDNEQFF
TRBV7-2	TRBJ1-4	CASSPILRDEKLFF
TRBV10-3	TRBJ1-1	CAISEPQGGTNTEAFF
TRBV28	TRBJ1-1	CASSFGSLNTEAFF
TRBV27	TRBJ2-7	CASRQFGGGNEQYF
TRBV12-3/TRBV12-4	TRBJ2-1	CASSPDRGRLGPRYEQFF
TRBV28	TRBJ1-2	CASSRPGAYGYTF
TRBV9	TRBJ1-1	CASNRHENTEAFF
TRBV24-1	TRBJ2-1	CATSRAGPQEQFF
TRBV2	TRBJ1-4	CASSILQGAANEKLFF
TRBV29-1	TRBJ2-1	CSSIQPEGYEQFF
TRBV11-2	TRBJ2-2	CASSLDMFDGDIFGTGELFF
TRBV29-1	TRBJ1-2	CSVEKEQGRDGYTF
TRBV7-7	TRBJ2-5	CASSFPNEETQYF
TRBV4-3	TRBJ1-2	CASSQGGGRDYGYTF